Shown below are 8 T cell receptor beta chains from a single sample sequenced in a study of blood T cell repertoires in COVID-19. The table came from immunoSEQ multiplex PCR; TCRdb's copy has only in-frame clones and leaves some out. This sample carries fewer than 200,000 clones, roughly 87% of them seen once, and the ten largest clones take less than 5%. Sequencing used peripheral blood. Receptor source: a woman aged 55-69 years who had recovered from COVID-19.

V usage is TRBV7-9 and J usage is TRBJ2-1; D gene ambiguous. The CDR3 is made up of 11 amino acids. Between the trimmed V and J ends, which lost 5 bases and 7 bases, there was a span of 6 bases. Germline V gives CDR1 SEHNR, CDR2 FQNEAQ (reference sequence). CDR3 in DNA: TGTGCCAGCAGCCAACAGAATGAGCAGTTCTTC. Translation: CASSQQNEQFF.

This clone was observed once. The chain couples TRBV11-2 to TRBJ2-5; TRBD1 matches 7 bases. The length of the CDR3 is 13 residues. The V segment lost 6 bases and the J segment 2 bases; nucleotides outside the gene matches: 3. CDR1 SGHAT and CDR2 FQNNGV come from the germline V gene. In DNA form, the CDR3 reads TGTGCCAGCAGAAAGGACAGGCAAGAGACCCAGTACTTC. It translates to CASRKDRQETQYF.

CDR3 region: CASSRGFSYEQYF. In DNA form, the CDR3 reads TGCGCCAGCAGCCGCGGGTTCTCCTACGAGCAGTACTTC. This chain joins TRBV4-1 and TRBJ2-7; tentatively, D is TRBD2 (5 bases). With 4 bases removed from V and 0 bases from J, the gap between germline ends came to 7 bases. Germline V lookup: CDR1 MGHRA, CDR2 YSYEKL. The CDR3 extends over 13 amino acids.

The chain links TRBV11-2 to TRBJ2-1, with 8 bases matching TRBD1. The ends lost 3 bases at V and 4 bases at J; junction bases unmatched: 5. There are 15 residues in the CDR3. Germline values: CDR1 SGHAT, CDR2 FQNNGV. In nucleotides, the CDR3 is TGTGCCAGCAGCTTCCCCGGGACAGGTTACAATGAGCAGTTCTTC. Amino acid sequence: CASSFPGTGYNEQFF.

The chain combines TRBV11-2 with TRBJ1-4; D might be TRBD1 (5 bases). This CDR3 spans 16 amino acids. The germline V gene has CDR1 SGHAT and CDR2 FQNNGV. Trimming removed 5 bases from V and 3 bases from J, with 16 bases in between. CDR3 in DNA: TGTGCCAGCAGCGGGGGGGGTATGGGAGCTAATGAAAAACTGTTTTTT. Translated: CASSGGGMGANEKLFF.

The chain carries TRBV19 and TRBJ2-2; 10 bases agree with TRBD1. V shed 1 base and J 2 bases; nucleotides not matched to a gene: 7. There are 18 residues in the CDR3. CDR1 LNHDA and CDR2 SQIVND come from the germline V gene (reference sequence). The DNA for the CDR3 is TGTGCCAGTAGTATAGCCCCCAGGACAGGGGGTAACACCGGGGAGCTGTTTTTT. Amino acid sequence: CASSIAPRTGGNTGELFF.

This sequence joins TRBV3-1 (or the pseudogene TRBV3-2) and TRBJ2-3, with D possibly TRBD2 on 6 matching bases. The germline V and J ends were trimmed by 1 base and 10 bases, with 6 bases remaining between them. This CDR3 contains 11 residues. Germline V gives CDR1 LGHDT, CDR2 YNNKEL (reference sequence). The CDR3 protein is CASSQGGAQYF. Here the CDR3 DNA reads TGTGCCAGCAGCCAAGGGGGGGCGCAGTATTTT.

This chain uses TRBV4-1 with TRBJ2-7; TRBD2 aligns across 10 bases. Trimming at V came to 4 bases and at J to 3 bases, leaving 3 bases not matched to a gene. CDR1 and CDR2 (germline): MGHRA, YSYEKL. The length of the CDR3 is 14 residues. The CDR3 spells CASSPGLASYEQYF. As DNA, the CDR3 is TGCGCCAGCAGCCCGGGACTAGCGAGCTACGAGCAGTACTTC.